This TCR beta chain was sequenced during a study of CD4+ T cells in melanoma. In this sample, this clone is medium-sized. Antigen specificity is unknown. Sequencing was performed with immunoSEQ multiplex PCR; in TCRdb, only in-frame clones are kept and a portion is missing. The table records some 13,000 clones, approximately 72% of them present only once. CDR3 length: 15 residues. Broader study findings: CD8+ T cell, macrophage and B cell function reportedly correlated with neoantigen-specific CD4+ T cells.

This receptor was identified in a human donor with melanoma. V usage is TRBV21-1 and J usage is TRBJ1-4; the table names TRBD1, a call not compared with the DNA. TRBV21-1 is a recognized pseudogene. Source material: cells from a culture (not recorded whether cultured in vitro). CDR3 sequence reads: CASSKKAQINEKLFF. The CDR3 coding sequence is TGTGCCAGCAGCAAGAAGGCACAGATTAATGAAAAACTGTTTTTT.